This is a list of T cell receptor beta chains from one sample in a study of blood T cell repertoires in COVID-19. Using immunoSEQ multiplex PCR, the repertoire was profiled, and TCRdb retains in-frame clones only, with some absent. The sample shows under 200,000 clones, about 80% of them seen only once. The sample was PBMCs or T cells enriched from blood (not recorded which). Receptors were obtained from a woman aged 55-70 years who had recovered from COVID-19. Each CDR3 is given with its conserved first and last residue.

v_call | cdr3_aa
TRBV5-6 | CASSLEGRGGTYNEQFF
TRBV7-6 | CASSLGSGYEQYF
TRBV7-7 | CASSQSRGGVGETQYF
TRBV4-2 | CASSPGQQNTEAFF
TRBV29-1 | CSGDRGDEKLFF
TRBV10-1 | CASKRGGSDTQYF
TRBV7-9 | CASRPRTASTGELFF
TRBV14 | CASSQVVGANYGYTF
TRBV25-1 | CASSDAGGTNYGYTF
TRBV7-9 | CASSFLTGPTEAFF
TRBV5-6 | CASRSLFSGEETQYF
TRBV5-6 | CASSWDRTYEQYF
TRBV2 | CASRSLSGGVNEKLFF
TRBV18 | CASSPQGGSYNEQFF
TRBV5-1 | CASSWGTGGNEQFF
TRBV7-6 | CASSPDRAEAFF
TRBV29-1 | CSVGLGGATDTQYF
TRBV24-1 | CATSDDYNTEAFF
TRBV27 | CASSLLAGGTNEQFF
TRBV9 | CASSGRSGASTEAFF
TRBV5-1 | CASSETGEQPQHF
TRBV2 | CASSGTSGRENTQYF
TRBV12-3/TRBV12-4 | CASTRTYSYEQYF
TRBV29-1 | CSVEEGGTEAFF
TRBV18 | CASSGTLEVNQPQHF
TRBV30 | CAWSPGTGANQPQHF
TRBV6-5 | CASSSPGGVSYEQYF
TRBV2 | CASIMDRDTEAFF
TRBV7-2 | CASSFGLAGGETQYF
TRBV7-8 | CASSRGTDEAFF
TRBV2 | CASCPPIARATEAFF
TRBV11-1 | CASSLVPSWNEQFF
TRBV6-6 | CASSYDLRGNNQPQHF
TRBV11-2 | CASSKGGAGNEQFF
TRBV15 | CATSMDTLNTEAFF
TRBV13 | CASSSGLAVQETQYF
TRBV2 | CASIRAREAEGYTF
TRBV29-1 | CSVVAGGYNEQFF
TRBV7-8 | CASSLSGSTEAFF
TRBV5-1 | CASSRGLAGGLDYEQYF